The clone carrying this T cell receptor beta chain has ten or more counts. This entry is derived from a study of T cells after yellow fever vaccination. V lost 6 bases, J lost 10 bases, and 4 bases stayed unmatched. The CDR3 is 11 amino acids. Germline-derived CDR1 and CDR2 are SQVTM and ANQGSEA. MiXCR was run by TCRdb on the 5' RACE reads, yielding one entry per CDR3 protein. The table lists about 320,000 distinct CDR3 sequences, around 4.5% of them singletons. The specimen comprised PBMCs, sampled 15 days after the yellow fever booster vaccination. The clonotype was recovered from a man between 18 and 35 years old who received the YFV17D yellow fever vaccine. This chain links TRBV29-1 with TRBJ2-1; 9 bases are shared with TRBD1. CDR3 sequence (DNA): TGCAGCGTACAGGGGGCCTTGGAGCAGTTCTTC. Protein: CSVQGALEQFF.